This T cell receptor beta chain was observed in a study of T cells in Graves' hyperthyroidism and ophthalmopathy. Regions amplified from RNA transcripts were the TCR beta CDR3 regions. First-round RT-PCR of the TCR CDR3 relied on the HTBI primer set. TCRdb used MiXCR to reprocess the multiplex PCR reads, holding one entry per CDR3 protein. The table lists 700,000 to 950,000 distinct CDR3 sequences, about a third of them singletons. Germline loops: CDR1 SGHDN, CDR2 FVKESK. CDR3 size: 19 residues. Worth noting for this clonotype: Relative to the germline gene, one junction end is altered; a read error may explain this.

The gene calls are TRBV14 and TRBJ1-4; perhaps TRBD1 as D (5 bases). This clonotype originated in a woman in her forties with Graves' hyperthyroidism. Material: blood. The CDR3 coding sequence is TGTGCCAGCAGCCATGGGGCAGGGAAGATTAGAGGAATTCATGAAAAACTGTTTTTC. Protein sequence: CASSHGAGKIRGIHEKLFF.